Shown below are 19 T cell receptor beta chains from a single sample sequenced in a study of prognosis after radiotherapy for stage I lung cancer. Two-round multiplex PCR, the amplification method, yielded TCR beta CDR3 from genomic DNA. Primers were specific to each TRBV and TRBJ gene in first-round PCR. TCRdb recomputed calls from the multiplex PCR reads with MiXCR, one row per CDR3 protein. In the table there are around 31,000 distinct CDR3 sequences, 25% to 40% of which are singletons. The sequencing here drew on PBMCs, taken before or after stereotactic body radiation therapy (not recorded which). Every receptor here comes from a donor over 45 with non-small cell lung cancer.

This clonotype was counted at least ten times. This chain connects TRBV9 to TRBJ1-3, with D unclear. This CDR3 is built from 11 residues. V lost 3 bases and J lost 6, with 4 bases in between. Germline lookup yields CDR1 SGDLS and CDR2 YYNGEE. The CDR3 sequence is CASSALNTIYF. CDR3 nucleotide sequence: TGTGCCAGCAGCGCCCTAAACACCATATATTTT.

There are many counts of this clonotype. This chain uses TRBV27 with TRBJ2-3, with D hard to call. This CDR3 region has 13 residues. The V end lost 6 bases, the J end lost 0 bases, and 7 bases lay between the germline ends. CDR1 and CDR2 (germline): MNHEY, SMNVEV (reference sequence). The CDR3 DNA sequence: TGTGCCAGCAGGGTAGCTAGCACAGATACGCAGTATTTT. Its translation: CASRVASTDTQYF.

There are many counts of this clonotype. The rearrangement links TRBV4-1 to TRBJ2-1; D is possibly TRBD2 (6 bases). V was shortened by 1 base and J by 6 bases, with 7 bases between the two germline ends. The CDR3 has 13 residues. Germline assignment: CDR1 MGHRA and CDR2 YSYEKL. The chain's CDR3 is CASSQVGGNEQFF. The CDR3 DNA follows: TGCGCCAGCAGCCAAGTGGGGGGCAATGAGCAGTTCTTC.

With regard to this clonotype: Since a much larger clone is just one base distant, this may be a read error. V is TRBV20-1 and J is TRBJ2-3; D is ambiguous. The length of the CDR3 is 13 residues. Trimming took off 0 bases at V and 9 bases at J, with 13 bases between the two ends. The germline CDR1 and CDR2 sequences are DFQATT and SNEGSKA (reference sequence). In DNA form, the CDR3 reads TGCAGTGCTAGAGATCCAGTGTGGGTAACGCAGTATTTT. It yields the protein CSARDPVWVTQYF.

The rearrangement links TRBV7-8 to TRBJ2-3, with a possible D match to TRBD1 (6 bases). CDR3 length: 15 residues. CDR1 is SGHVS and CDR2 is FQNEAQ in the germline V gene. V was pared by 5 bases and J by 8 bases, with 20 bases between. The DNA for the CDR3 is TGTGCCAGCAGCCTGTTGGGCGGAACCAGGGGTACGCAGTATTTT. Its translation: CASSLLGGTRGTQYF.

This clonotype was recorded at least ten times. This chain joins TRBV9 and TRBJ2-7, with D possibly matching TRBD1 (7 bases). The CDR3 spans 13 residues. Germline V lookup: CDR1 SGDLS, CDR2 YYNGEE. V lost 2 bases and J lost 7, with 13 bases in between. The CDR3 bases are TGTGCCAGCAGCGTCGAGGGGGCGGGGGAGCAGTACTTC. It translates to CASSVEGAGEQYF.

The sample holds many counts of this clonotype. V usage is TRBV28 and J usage is TRBJ2-7; TRBD2 aligns across 9 bases. V dropped 2 bases and J dropped 0; count of bases not matched to a gene: 5. This CDR3 contains 16 residues. CDR1 is MDHEN, CDR2 SYDVKM, per germline. The CDR3 spells CASSLATSGPSYEQYF. CDR3 nucleotides: TGTGCCAGCAGTTTAGCGACTAGCGGCCCCTCCTACGAGCAGTACTTC.

In its sample, this clonotype is medium-sized. The genes are TRBV6-1 and TRBJ2-7; D assignment may be TRBD1 or TRBD2 (5 bases each). The CDR3 has 13 residues. Germline V lookup: CDR1 MNHNS, CDR2 SASEGT. The V end was cut by 5 bases, the J end by 4 bases, with 12 bases between. In DNA, the CDR3 is TGTGCCAGCAGTCCCCGGGACCTTTACGAGCAGTACTTC. Its translation is CASSPRDLYEQYF.

This clonotype was seen at least ten times. The chain combines TRBV19 with TRBJ2-7; 14 nucleotides line up with TRBD2. The germline V gene encodes CDR1 LNHDA and CDR2 SQIVND (reference sequence). The CDR3 is 15 amino acids. Trimming took 6 bases from V and 7 from J; bases not matched to a gene: 8. The CDR3 reads CASSPGLAGVGEQYF. CDR3 nucleotide sequence: TGTGCCAGTAGCCCGGGACTAGCGGGAGTGGGGGAGCAGTACTTC.

Turning to this clonotype: A much more abundant neighbour one base away suggests this may be a read error. The chain has TRBV7-9 and TRBJ2-1; D not certain. This CDR3 comprises 13 residues. The V gene lost 5 bases and the J gene lost 6 bases, with 11 bases spanning the gap. Germline CDR1 SEHNR, CDR2 FQNEAQ (reference sequence). The chain's CDR3 is CASSRIICNEQFF. The CDR3 DNA sequence: TGTGCCAGCAGCCGCATCATATGCAATGAGCAGTTCTTC.

Comment on this clonotype: A much more abundant neighbour one base away suggests this may be a read error. V is TRBV4-2 and J is TRBJ2-6, with D tentatively TRBD1 (5 bases). In germline, CDR1 is LGHNA, CDR2 YNFKEQ. The CDR3 loop spans 15 amino acids. This CDR3 is CASRDDRSGANVMTF. CDR3 DNA sequence: TGTGCCAGCAGAGATGACAGATCTGGGGCCAACGTCATGACTTTC.

This clonotype was picked up many times. The rearrangement joins TRBV9 to TRBJ1-1, with 11 bases that match TRBD1. The V gene's germline CDR1 is SGDLS and CDR2 YYNGEE. Trimming took 4 bases from V and 3 from J; bases not matched to a gene: 8. This CDR3 has 16 amino acids. The DNA for the CDR3 is TGTGCCAGCAGCCCAGGACAGGGGGCGCCTGACACTGAAGCTTTCTTT. This encodes CASSPGQGAPDTEAFF.

Many counts were recorded for this clonotype. The chain couples TRBV28 to TRBJ2-2; D remains unclear. The V end lost 6 bases, the J end lost 6 bases, and 8 bases lay between the germline ends. CDR1 MDHEN and CDR2 SYDVKM come from the germline V gene. The CDR3 loop spans 12 amino acids. For the CDR3, the DNA is TGTGCCAGCAGGGATTTCGCCGGGGAGCTGTTTTTT. The encoded protein is CASRDFAGELFF.

This sequence joins TRBV6-5 and TRBJ2-3; no definite D call. With 2 bases removed from V and 0 bases from J, the gap between germline ends came to 12 bases. The CDR3 has 16 amino acids. Germline assignment: CDR1 MNHEY and CDR2 SVGAGI. The chain's CDR3 is CASSYGRGLSTDTQYF. The CDR3, as DNA: TGTGCCAGCAGTTACGGCCGTGGCCTTAGCACAGATACGCAGTATTTT.

This clonotype came up many times. The chain links TRBV12-3 or TRBV12-4 to TRBJ2-2; 7 bases map to TRBD2. V dropped 3 bases and J dropped 4; count of bases not matched to a gene: 8. The CDR3 contains 16 residues. The CDR3 loop is CASSLGGSLVTGELFF. The CDR3 DNA reads TGTGCCAGCAGTTTGGGGGGGAGTTTGGTCACCGGGGAGCTGTTTTTT.

Of note for this clonotype: It differs at one base from a far larger clone, so likely a read error. The CDR3 is CASGLIWDRLYNSPLHF. Written as DNA, the CDR3 is TGTGCCAGCGGTCTTATCTGGGACAGACTCTATAATTCACCCCTCCACTTT. The V call is TRBV6-2 or TRBV6-3, the J call TRBJ1-6; 7 nucleotides match TRBD1. With V trimmed by 8 bases and J by 3 bases, 13 bases remained unmatched. The CDR3 covers 17 residues. Germline-derived CDR1 and CDR2 are MNHEY and SVGEGT.

The rearrangement joins TRBV5-1 to TRBJ2-1; D ambiguous. This CDR3 has 14 amino acids. Germline CDR1 reads SGHRS; CDR2 reads YFSETQ. V lost 1 base and J lost 5, with 10 bases in between. The CDR3 here is CASSLMAGNNEQFF. The DNA of the CDR3 is TGCGCCAGCAGCTTGATGGCCGGAAACAATGAGCAGTTCTTC.

The chain uses TRBV7-2 and TRBJ2-7; TRBD1 matches at 10 bases. This CDR3 has 15 residues. Germline CDR1 and CDR2: SGHTA and FQGNSA. After removal of 3 bases from V and 0 bases from J, the junction contained 2 bases not matched to a gene. The CDR3 spells CASSFDRGPSYEQYF. The CDR3 DNA follows: TGTGCCAGCAGCTTCGACAGGGGGCCCTCCTACGAGCAGTACTTC.

Points on this clonotype: This could be a read error, since a much larger clone is one nucleotide away. No conserved phenylalanine or tryptophan ends this CDR3, so it is likely a read error. The chain joins TRBV20-1 to TRBJ2-3, with 8 positions matching TRBD2. V was clipped by 7 bases and J by 5 bases; unmatched bases: 5. The germline V gene has CDR1 DFQATT and CDR2 SNEGSKA (reference sequence). The CDR3 sequence is 12 residues long. CDR3 DNA sequence: TGCAGTGTGGTGACTAGCGAAGATACGCAGTATCTT. Amino acids: CSVVTSEDTQYL.